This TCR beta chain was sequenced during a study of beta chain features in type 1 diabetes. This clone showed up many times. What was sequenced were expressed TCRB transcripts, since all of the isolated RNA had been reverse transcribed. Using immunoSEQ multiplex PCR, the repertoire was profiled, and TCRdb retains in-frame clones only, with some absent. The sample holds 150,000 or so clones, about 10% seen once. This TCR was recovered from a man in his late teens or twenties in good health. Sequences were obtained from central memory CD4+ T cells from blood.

The CDR3 loop reads CASSLADRDPPYEQYF. For the CDR3, the DNA is TGCGCCAGCAGCCTAGCTGACAGGGATCCCCCCTACGAGCAGTACTTC. The chain joins TRBV4-3 to TRBJ2-7; 7 bases align to TRBD1. Germline CDR1 and CDR2: LGHNA and YSLEER. CDR3 length equals 16 residues. V dropped 4 bases and J dropped 2; count of bases not matched to a gene: 11.